These 25 T cell receptor beta chains originate from one sample sequenced in a study of blood T cell repertoires in COVID-19. The method was immunoSEQ multiplex PCR; TCRdb's version includes in-frame clones alone and lacks a portion of them. Of 75,000 to 95,000 clones listed, 70% to 90% are singletons. Source material: peripheral blood. These receptors came from a woman of 80 years or more with acute or convalescent COVID-19.

The rearrangement links TRBV27 to TRBJ2-3; 9 bases line up with TRBD2. Looked up from germline, CDR1 is MNHEY and CDR2 is SMNVEV (reference sequence). This CDR3 has 13 residues. The junction had 8 bases not matched to a gene; V was cut back by 5 bases and J by 11 bases. CDR3 nucleotide sequence: TGTGCCAGCAGTCCGATCACTAGCGGGTGGCAGTATTTT. Protein: CASSPITSGWQYF.

This chain joins TRBV5-1 and TRBJ1-4; D is perhaps TRBD1 (5 bases). The V gene's germline CDR1 is SGHRS and CDR2 YFSETQ. The CDR3 length is 15 residues. Trimming left V 1 base short and J 5 bases short, with 12 bases between. This chain's CDR3 is CASSLQGGANEKLFF. CDR3 DNA: TGCGCCAGCAGCTTGCAGGGTGGAGCGAATGAAAAACTGTTTTTT.

This sequence joins TRBV6-6 and TRBJ1-1; 8 positions agree with TRBD1. CDR3 length equals 16 residues. From germline, CDR1 is MNHNY and CDR2 SVGAGI (reference sequence). V trimming: 4 bases; J trimming: 7 bases; junction bases outside the gene matches: 14. This CDR3 is CASSSVSGTGLNEAFF. The CDR3 nucleotides read TGTGCCAGCAGTTCCGTGTCCGGGACAGGACTAAATGAAGCTTTCTTT.

In its sample, this clone was seen a few times. The chain has TRBV9 and TRBJ2-7, with 7 bases matching TRBD1. J was trimmed by 6 bases and V by 2 bases; bases with no gene match: 8. This CDR3 has 14 amino acids. Germline V gene lookup returns CDR1 SGDLS and CDR2 YYNGEE. The CDR3: CASSVTQGLGEQYF. CDR3 nucleotide sequence: TGTGCCAGCAGCGTGACACAGGGGTTAGGCGAGCAGTACTTC.

This chain connects TRBV7-3 to TRBJ2-5, with TRBD1 as a possible D gene (5 bases). CDR3 length: 13 amino acids. V was pared by 1 base and J by 5 bases, with 8 bases between. Germline CDR1 is SGHTA and CDR2 is FQGTGA. CDR3 sequence (DNA): TGTGCCAGCAGCTTAAGCCCAGGGGAGACCCAGTACTTC. Protein product: CASSLSPGETQYF.

The chain has TRBV19 and TRBJ1-1; 9 bases match TRBD1. CDR1 is LNHDA, CDR2 SQIVND, per germline (reference sequence). CDR3 length: 15 amino acids. With V trimmed by 3 bases and J by 1 base, 3 bases remained unmatched. CDR3 region: CASSITGGPNTEAFF. The CDR3 region has the DNA TGTGCCAGTAGTATCACAGGGGGCCCGAACACTGAAGCTTTCTTT.

CDR3 coding DNA: TGTGCCAGTAGTATGTCCTCTACTAGCGGTTATTCCTACGAGCAGTACTTC. Residues: CASSMSSTSGYSYEQYF. This chain uses TRBV19 with TRBJ2-7; 8 nucleotides agree with TRBD2. Germline lookup yields CDR1 LNHDA and CDR2 SQIVND (reference sequence). The CDR3 has 17 amino acids. Losses at the gene ends were 3 bases for V and 1 base for J; bases not matched to a gene: 11.

This chain uses TRBV7-8 with TRBJ2-3, with TRBD2 identical over 8 bases. The CDR3 loop spans 15 amino acids. V lost 8 bases to trimming and J lost 5 bases; unmatched junction nucleotides: 12. In germline, CDR1 is SGHVS, CDR2 FQNEAQ. CDR3 in amino acids: CASSFSGTAQDTQYF. The CDR3 nucleotides read TGTGCCAGCTCTTTTAGCGGGACCGCACAAGATACGCAGTATTTT.

The chain uses TRBV9 and TRBJ2-7, with 8 bases matching TRBD1. Germline trimming cut 4 bases from V and 4 bases from J; bases unmatched to any gene: 7. This CDR3 is built from 14 residues. Per the germline V gene, CDR1 is SGDLS and CDR2 is YYNGEE. As DNA, the CDR3 is TGTGCCAGCAGCCCCCGACGGACAGGGTACGAGCAGTACTTC. Translating gives CASSPRRTGYEQYF.

This clone has only a few counts. The chain uses TRBV5-1 and TRBJ1-4; D unresolved. The CDR3 covers 15 residues. Trimming removed 4 bases from V and 2 bases from J, with 12 bases in between. Germline CDR1 SGHRS, CDR2 YFSETQ. CDR3 sequence: CASSSGLATNEKLFF. For the CDR3, the DNA is TGCGCCAGCAGCAGTGGGCTGGCGACTAATGAAAAACTGTTTTTT.

The chain has TRBV28 and TRBJ1-3, with 7 bases that match TRBD1. The CDR3 length is 16 residues. Per the germline V gene, CDR1 is MDHEN and CDR2 is SYDVKM. V gave up 6 bases and J gave up 0 bases; unmatched junction bases: 8. The CDR3 region has the DNA TGTGCCAGCAGCTCAGGGGGGAGAAGCTCTGGAAACACCATATATTTT. It codes for CASSSGGRSSGNTIYF.

V usage is TRBV24-1 and J usage is TRBJ2-1, with TRBD1 matching 12 bases. This CDR3 region has 17 residues. Germline V lookup: CDR1 KGHDR, CDR2 SFDVKD. J gave up 7 bases and V 3 bases, and 9 bases lay outside the gene matches. The CDR3, as DNA: TGTGCCACCAGTGATCAGATGGGACAGGGGGCTAGAAATGAGCAGTTCTTC. Translation: CATSDQMGQGARNEQFF.

The chain recombines TRBV2 with TRBJ2-3; 7 nucleotides agree with TRBD1. The junction had 2 bases not matched to a gene; V was cut back by 3 bases and J by 2 bases. This CDR3 comprises 14 residues. Germline values: CDR1 SNHLY, CDR2 FYNNEI. CDR3 loop: CASSEQGVTDTQYF. The CDR3 DNA follows: TGTGCCAGCAGTGAGCAGGGGGTCACAGATACGCAGTATTTT. Variable domain in full (rest from reference TRBV2 and TRBJ2-3): EPEVTQTPSHQVTQMGQEVILRCVPISNHLYFYWYRQILGQKVEFLVSFYNNEISEKSEIFDDQFSVERPDGSNFTLKIRSTKLEDSAMYFCASSEQGVTDTQYFGPGTRLTVL.

DNA of the CDR3: TGCGCCAGCAGCTTAGGGACAGCCGGTCGGTACACTGAAGCTTTCTTT. Protein product: CASSLGTAGRYTEAFF. The chain has TRBV5-1 and TRBJ1-1; 7 bases are shared with TRBD1. The J segment lost 3 bases and the V segment lost 2 bases, leaving 10 bases of the junction unmatched. The CDR3 contains 16 residues. Germline V gene data show CDR1 as SGHRS and CDR2 as YFSETQ. The whole variable domain, filled in from reference TRBV5-1 and TRBJ1-1, reads KAGVTQTPRYLIKTRGQQVTLSCSPISGHRSVSWYQQTPGQGLQFLFEYFSETQRNKGNFPGRFSGRQFSNSRSEMNVSTLELGDSALYLCASSLGTAGRYTEAFFGQGTRLTVV.

This chain links TRBV5-5 with TRBJ1-5, with a possible D match to TRBD1 (6 bases). Germline loops: CDR1 SGHKS, CDR2 YYEKEE (reference sequence). CDR3 size: 16 residues. V was pared by 4 bases and J by 1 base, with 15 bases between. The CDR3 coding sequence is TGTGCCAGCAGCCCTCAGGGGCCGAGGAGCAATCAGCCCCAGCATTTT. This encodes CASSPQGPRSNQPQHF.

The chain links TRBV28 to TRBJ1-2; 9 bases line up with TRBD1. Germline CDR1 is MDHEN and CDR2 is SYDVKM. J was trimmed by 6 bases and V by 8 bases; bases with no gene match: 7. The CDR3 loop spans 13 amino acids. CDR3 loop: CASFTRQGDGYTF. The CDR3 nucleotides are TGTGCCAGCTTCACCAGACAGGGGGATGGCTACACCTTC.

The chain's CDR3 is CASSLARGSWTGYTF. The CDR3 DNA reads TGCGCCAGCAGCTTGGCCAGGGGATCTTGGACGGGCTACACCTTC. The J gene is TRBJ1-2, the V gene TRBV5-1; weak D call: TRBD1 (6 bases). This CDR3 spans 15 amino acids. V lost 0 bases to trimming and J lost 8 bases, with 17 bases between them. Looked up from germline, CDR1 is SGHRS and CDR2 is YFSETQ.

The CDR3 DNA follows: TGTGCCAGCAGCAAAGTGAGGACAGGATGGGTCACTGAAGCTTTCTTT. This gives the protein CASSKVRTGWVTEAFF. The gene calls are TRBV21-1 and TRBJ1-1; whether TRBD1, the table's D call, matches the DNA was not checked. TRBV21-1 constitutes a pseudogene. The CDR3 runs to 16 residues.

The rearrangement joins TRBV7-3 to TRBJ1-2; possible D gene TRBD1, 6 bases. The germline V and J ends were trimmed by 2 bases and 0 bases, with 10 bases remaining between them. CDR3 size: 15 residues. CDR1 and CDR2 (germline): SGHTA, FQGTGA. The DNA for the CDR3 is TGTGCCAGCAGCTTACGAGGGGGAGCTAACTATGGCTACACCTTC. Translation: CASSLRGGANYGYTF.

The rearrangement links TRBV9 to TRBJ1-5; D gene unclear. Germline-derived CDR1 and CDR2 are SGDLS and YYNGEE. The CDR3 consists of 15 residues. V gave up 0 bases and J gave up 8 bases, with 15 bases separating them. The CDR3 spells CASSVAGGLMEPQHF. In DNA, the CDR3 is TGTGCCAGCAGCGTAGCTGGCGGGTTGATGGAGCCCCAGCATTTT.

The chain employs TRBV5-1 and TRBJ1-5, with D unclear. The CDR3 is 18 amino acids. CDR1 is SGHRS, CDR2 YFSETQ, per germline. V was shortened by 4 bases and J by 0 bases, with 20 bases between the two germline ends. The CDR3 nucleotides read TGCGCCAGCAGCCATGCCCCGGGGTCAGCTTATAGCAATCAGCCCCAGCATTTT. As protein: CASSHAPGSAYSNQPQHF.

The chain is built from TRBV29-1 and TRBJ2-3, with 7 positions matching TRBD2. Looked up from germline, CDR1 is SQVTM and CDR2 is ANQGSEA. The V gene end was trimmed by 6 bases and the J gene end by 6 bases; junction bases not matched to a gene: 21. The CDR3 extends over 17 amino acids. In nucleotides, the CDR3 is TGCAGCGTCGCGGGATTGTCCCGGGACTATCCAACGGATACGCAGTATTTT. Translation gives CSVAGLSRDYPTDTQYF.

The rearrangement links TRBV6-5 to TRBJ1-1; 7 positions match TRBD1. The CDR3 totals 13 residues. Germline loops: CDR1 MNHEY, CDR2 SVGAGI. The trim removed 7 bases at V and 1 base at J, leaving 3 bases unmatched. CDR3 amino acids: CASNRGSNTEAFF. Here the CDR3 DNA reads TGTGCCAGCAACAGGGGCTCGAACACTGAAGCTTTCTTT.

The chain has TRBV19 and TRBJ2-2; the match to TRBD1 covers 9 bases. There are 16 residues in the CDR3. Germline V gene data show CDR1 as LNHDA and CDR2 as SQIVND (reference sequence). Losses at the gene ends were 3 bases for V and 4 bases for J; bases not matched to a gene: 6. This CDR3 reads CASSITTGGVTGELFF. CDR3 bases: TGTGCCAGTAGTATTACGACAGGGGGGGTCACCGGGGAGCTGTTTTTT.

J is TRBJ2-7 and V is TRBV5-6; TRBD1 matches at 7 bases. The V gene's germline CDR1 is SGHDT and CDR2 YYEEEE. With V trimmed by 5 bases and J by 0 bases, 5 bases remained unmatched. CDR3 length equals 14 residues. As DNA, the CDR3 is TGTGCCAGCAGTTATGGGACAGTCTCCTACGAGCAGTACTTC. It yields the protein CASSYGTVSYEQYF.